The 17 T cell receptor beta chains below all came from one sample that was sequenced in a study of T cell responses to AZD1222 COVID-19 vaccine. Libraries were prepared by immunoSEQ multiplex PCR; TCRdb keeps only in-frame clonotypes and omits some of them. The repertoire holds about 120,000 clones, with roughly 87% as singletons. Specimen: peripheral blood, collected on day 0 of MenACWY control vaccination. All receptors derive from an adult in good health.

This chain links TRBV3-1 (or the pseudogene TRBV3-2) with TRBJ2-3, with D tentatively TRBD2 (5 bases). V was pared by 0 bases and J by 5 bases, with 12 bases between. Germline V gene sequence: CDR1 LGHDT, CDR2 YNNKEL (reference sequence). There are 15 residues in the CDR3. CDR3 DNA: TGTGCCAGCAGCCAAGAGGGCGCTAGCTTAGATACGCAGTATTTT. It specifies CASSQEGASLDTQYF.

This chain joins TRBV27 and TRBJ2-3, with 7 bases that match TRBD2. The CDR3 is 15 residues long. The V gene end was trimmed by 5 bases and the J gene end by 5 bases; junction bases not matched to a gene: 10. The germline gives CDR1 MNHEY, CDR2 SMNVEV (reference sequence). CDR3 residues: CASSPLAGGIDTQYF. The CDR3 bases are TGTGCCAGCAGTCCGTTAGCGGGTGGGATAGATACGCAGTATTTT.

The chain joins TRBV2 to TRBJ2-7; D is ambiguous. Trimming pared 2 bases from V and 5 bases from J, leaving 10 bases between. The V gene's germline CDR1 is SNHLY and CDR2 FYNNEI. The CDR3 extends over 13 amino acids. The CDR3 bases are TGTGCCAGCAGTGAATCACAGAAACACGAGCAGTACGTC. This codes for CASSESQKHEQYV.

Here the CDR3 reads CASSYSGLATYNEQFF. The DNA of the CDR3 is TGTGCCAGCAGTTACTCAGGACTAGCGACCTACAATGAGCAGTTCTTC. The rearrangement joins TRBV6-6 to TRBJ2-1; 9 nucleotides align to TRBD2. This CDR3 has 16 residues. The J segment lost 2 bases and the V segment lost 0 bases, leaving 2 bases of the junction unmatched. CDR1 and CDR2 from the germline V gene are MNHNY and SVGAGI (reference sequence).

This rearrangement joins TRBV19 to TRBJ1-1, with D possibly being TRBD1 (5 bases). The CDR3 spans 15 residues. Trimming left V 7 bases short and J 0 bases short, with 15 bases between. Germline CDR1 and CDR2: LNHDA and SQIVND (reference sequence). The chain's CDR3 is CASKRAGTMNTEAFF. The CDR3 DNA sequence: TGTGCCAGTAAAAGAGCCGGGACGATGAACACTGAAGCTTTCTTT. The whole variable domain, filled in from reference TRBV19 and TRBJ1-1, reads DGGITQSPKYLFRKEGQNVTLSCEQNLNHDAMYWYRQDPGQGLRLIYYSQIVNDFQKGDIAEGYSVSREKKESFPLTVTSAQKNPTAFYLCASKRAGTMNTEAFFGQGTRLTVV.

The chain has TRBV3-1 (or the pseudogene TRBV3-2) and TRBJ2-7; the D gene is possibly TRBD1 (6 bases). Germline CDR1 and CDR2: LGHDT and YNNKEL (reference sequence). The CDR3 consists of 14 residues. V was clipped by 4 bases and J by 2 bases, with 12 bases between them. The CDR3 loop reads CASSLGQNTYEQYF. CDR3 coding DNA: TGTGCCAGCAGCCTTGGACAGAATACCTACGAGCAGTACTTC.

This clone was seen more than once but under ten times. This chain joins TRBV2 and TRBJ2-1; D might be TRBD2 (6 bases). The CDR3 has 14 amino acids. V lost 6 bases to trimming and J lost 3 bases, with 12 bases between them. Germline CDR1 is SNHLY and CDR2 is FYNNEI. The CDR3 region is CASRGDSLYNEQFF. DNA of the CDR3: TGTGCCAGCAGGGGGGACTCCCTCTACAATGAGCAGTTCTTC. The full variable domain, completed using reference TRBV2 and TRBJ2-1, is EPEVTQTPSHQVTQMGQEVILRCVPISNHLYFYWYRQILGQKVEFLVSFYNNEISEKSEIFDDQFSVERPDGSNFTLKIRSTKLEDSAMYFCASRGDSLYNEQFFGPGTRLTVL.

The chain combines TRBV24-1 with TRBJ1-2; D gene unclear. The CDR3 has 12 amino acids. V gave up 9 bases and J gave up 2 bases, with 9 bases separating them. Germline V gene lookup returns CDR1 KGHDR and CDR2 SFDVKD. The CDR3 nucleotides read TGTGCCACCTCACAGCCGAACTATGGCTACACCTTC. Translating gives CATSQPNYGYTF.

CDR3 DNA: TGTGCCACCAGCAGAGATTTCGGTGGGGGGTCTTACAATGAGCAGTTCTTC. It translates to CATSRDFGGGSYNEQFF. The V and J genes are TRBV15 and TRBJ2-1, with D possibly TRBD2 on 6 matching bases. Germline V gene sequence: CDR1 LNHNV, CDR2 YYDKDF (reference sequence). Deletions cut 0 bases from V and 4 bases from J, with 16 bases between. This CDR3 spans 17 amino acids.

This clone was counted a single time. Germline and junction disagree at one end, which may indicate a read error. The chain combines TRBV9 with TRBJ2-3; TRBD2 agrees at 9 bases. Germline V gene data show CDR1 as SGDLS and CDR2 as YYNGEE. The CDR3 consists of 13 residues. CDR3 in amino acids: CASSLRSSGVLDF. The CDR3 nucleotides are TGTGCCAGCAGCTTACGCTCTAGCGGGGTTTTGGATTTT.

V usage is TRBV28 and J usage is TRBJ2-7; 7 nucleotides match TRBD2. V lost 6 bases and J lost 2; bases outside the gene matches: 10. The CDR3 runs 15 residues. Germline CDR1 and CDR2: MDHEN and SYDVKM. The CDR3 spells CASSRRGGRAYEQYF. In nucleotides, the CDR3 is TGTGCCAGCAGCCGTCGGGGAGGGAGGGCCTACGAGCAGTACTTC.

About this clone itself: Other DNA variants within this sample encode the same CDR3. V gene TRBV18 combines with J gene TRBJ2-5; 8 positions match TRBD2. V was clipped by 6 bases and J by 2 bases; unmatched bases: 5. This CDR3 region has 14 residues. Per germline, CDR1 KGHSH and CDR2 LQKENI. This chain's CDR3 is CASSPGLGQETQYF. CDR3 nucleotide sequence: TGTGCCAGCTCGCCGGGACTAGGACAAGAGACCCAGTACTTC.

The gene calls are TRBV4-2 and TRBJ2-3, with 11 bases identical to TRBD1. The CDR3 has 17 amino acids. CDR1 and CDR2 from the germline V gene are LGHNA and YNFKEQ. Trimming at V came to 5 bases and at J to 6 bases, leaving 13 bases not matched to a gene. CDR3: CASSTTTGTGGKDTQYF. The CDR3 DNA reads TGTGCCAGCAGCACAACCACCGGGACAGGGGGTAAGGATACGCAGTATTTT.

The chain carries TRBV5-6 and TRBJ2-3; 7 bases agree with TRBD1. V lost 4 bases and J lost 6; bases outside the gene matches: 5. Germline V CDR1 and CDR2: SGHDT, YYEEEE. This CDR3 is 13 amino acids long. As DNA, the CDR3 is TGTGCCAGCAGCCACGACAGGGCTGATACGCAGTATTTT. Protein sequence: CASSHDRADTQYF. Variable domain in full (rest from reference TRBV5-6 and TRBJ2-3): DAGVTQSPTHLIKTRGQQVTLRCSPKSGHDTVSWYQQALGQGPQFIFQYYEEEERQRGNFPDRFSGHQFPNYSSELNVNALLLGDSALYLCASSHDRADTQYFGPGTRLTVL.

The rearrangement joins TRBV5-1 to TRBJ2-6; TRBD2 aligns across 11 bases. The CDR3 length is 18 residues. The germline V gene encodes CDR1 SGHRS and CDR2 YFSETQ. J was trimmed by 0 bases and V by 5 bases; bases with no gene match: 7. This CDR3 is CASSTGLAGISGANVLTF. The CDR3 coding sequence is TGCGCCAGCAGTACCGGACTAGCGGGTATCTCTGGGGCCAACGTCCTGACTTTC.

The sample holds one count of this clone. This chain links TRBV5-1 with TRBJ2-5, with TRBD1 identical over 7 bases. In germline, CDR1 is SGHRS, CDR2 YFSETQ. The CDR3 covers 14 residues. J lost 7 bases, V lost 4 bases, and 10 bases had no gene match. The CDR3 nucleotides read TGCGCCAGCAGCCAAGACAGGGATCGGGGGACCCAGTACTTC. Its protein product is CASSQDRDRGTQYF. Full variable domain (outside the CDR3, taken from reference TRBV5-1 and TRBJ2-5): KAGVTQTPRYLIKTRGQQVTLSCSPISGHRSVSWYQQTPGQGLQFLFEYFSETQRNKGNFPGRFSGRQFSNSRSEMNVSTLELGDSALYLCASSQDRDRGTQYFGPGTRLLVL.

The chain combines TRBV28 with TRBJ2-3, with 7 bases fitting TRBD1. The CDR3 length is 15 residues. V lost 1 base to trimming and J lost 1 base; unmatched junction nucleotides: 2. Germline V gene lookup returns CDR1 MDHEN and CDR2 SYDVKM. The CDR3 coding sequence is TGTGCCAGCAGTTTATCTGGACAGGGCACAGATACGCAGTATTTT. Translated: CASSLSGQGTDTQYF.